Sequencing of this TCR beta chain was carried out in a study of T cell responses to AZD1222 COVID-19 vaccine. Study-level background: Second doses at about 4 or about 12 weeks were pooled. Study-wide results and limits: Vaccine-associated CD4 TCRs spanned spike, dominant at 160-218 and 743-854.

V lost 4 bases to trimming and J lost 5 bases; unmatched junction nucleotides: 6. Germline V gene lookup returns CDR1 SGDLS and CDR2 YYNGEE. CDR3 length: 14 residues. Worth noting for this clone: As yet, its antigen is unknown.

Profiling relied on immunoSEQ multiplex PCR, and the TCRdb table lists in-frame clones only, not all of them. The data show about 130,000 clones, around 90% seen once. The V and J genes are TRBV9 and TRBJ2-7; 10 bases map to TRBD1. This specimen was peripheral blood, taken on day 0 of AZD1222 vaccination. The source is an adult in good health. CDR3 amino acids: CASSPGTGVHEQYF. The CDR3 DNA sequence: TGTGCCAGCAGCCCCGGGACAGGGGTTCACGAGCAGTACTTC.